The T cell receptor (beta chain) under discussion was sequenced for a study of T cell repertoires in cytomegalovirus infection. Trimming cost V 2 bases and J 0 bases, with 10 bases left between them. The CDR3 extends over 15 amino acids. Germline V gene sequence: CDR1 SGHVS, CDR2 FNYEAQ. TCRdb fed the reads into MiXCR, producing one record per CDR3 protein. This sample carries fewer than 700,000 distinct CDR3 sequences, about 24% of them seen once, and the ten largest clones take 8%. This clonotype has only a few counts. This receptor was identified in a human donor in good health (CMV status not recorded). Some clones in this sample may be carry-over from other donors' samples. The source material was CD8+ T cells from PBMCs. The chain is built from TRBV7-6 and TRBJ1-1, with D uncertain. In DNA form, the CDR3 reads TGTGCCAGCAGCTTAATAAACGGGTTGAACACTGAAGCTTTCTTT. It specifies CASSLINGLNTEAFF.